This is a list of T cell receptor beta chains from one sample in a study of cytomegalovirus exposure and HLA in healthy donors. Measured with immunoSEQ multiplex PCR; TCRdb has only the in-frame clones, and not every one. This table has 150,000 to 200,000 clones, 75% to 90% appearing once. Sequencing was done on a sample of PBMCs. The receptors were sampled from a boy aged 2 to 10 in good health and CMV-seronegative. Each CDR3 is given with its conserved first and last residue. Each record gives: clone size, V gene, D gene, J gene, CDR3 protein, CDR3 DNA. The D gene is left open where the match is weak. The size field is filled for only some rows; it gives once, few, many or a size class.

size: once; V: TRBV27; D: NA; J: TRBJ2-5; CDR3: CASSQGLPGGTQYF; DNA: TGTGCCAGCAGCCAGGGACTCCCAGGGGGGACCCAGTACTTC
size: NA; V: TRBV9; D: NA; J: TRBJ1-1; CDR3: CASSPAGKAEAFF; DNA: TGTGCCAGCAGCCCCGCCGGGAAGGCTGAAGCTTTCTTT
size: NA; V: TRBV28; D: NA; J: TRBJ2-4; CDR3: CASSLTVRLAKNIQYF; DNA: TGTGCCAGCAGTTTAACGGTCAGACTAGCCAAAAACATTCAGTACTTC
size: NA; V: TRBV29-1; D: NA; J: TRBJ1-4; CDR3: CSGQGSDNEKLFF; DNA: TGCAGCGGCCAGGGGTCGGATAATGAAAAACTGTTTTTT
size: NA; V: TRBV25-1; D: NA; J: TRBJ2-7; CDR3: CATSKSGQGSYEQYF; DNA: TGTGCCACCTCTAAGTCCGGGCAGGGGAGCTACGAGCAGTACTTC
size: once; V: TRBV11-2; D: TRBD1; J: TRBJ2-7; CDR3: CASSLDVGQRYF; DNA: TGTGCCAGCAGCCTCGACGTGGGACAGCGGTACTTC
size: NA; V: TRBV10-3; D: NA; J: TRBJ2-1; CDR3: CAISETGQPPREQFF; DNA: TGTGCCATCAGTGAAACCGGTCAACCCCCCCGGGAGCAGTTCTTC
size: NA; V: TRBV19; D: NA; J: TRBJ1-1; CDR3: CASSILGTKNTEAFF; DNA: TGTGCCAGTAGTATTCTGGGCACGAAGAACACTGAAGCTTTCTTT
size: NA; V: TRBV2; D: NA; J: TRBJ2-7; CDR3: CASSDRSEQYF; DNA: TGTGCCAGCAGTGACAGGTCCGAGCAGTACTTC
size: NA; V: TRBV18; D: TRBD1; J: TRBJ2-7; CDR3: CASSYSGGREQYF; DNA: TGTGCCAGCTCATACTCAGGGGGCCGTGAGCAGTACTTC
size: NA; V: TRBV6-1; D: NA; J: TRBJ1-1; CDR3: CASSELARGWNTEAFF; DNA: TGTGCCAGCAGTGAATTGGCTAGAGGGTGGAACACTGAAGCTTTCTTT
size: NA; V: TRBV7-2; D: NA; J: TRBJ2-1; CDR3: CASSLDPAEHWEIF; DNA: TGTGCCAGCAGCTTAGATCCAGCGGAACATTGGGAGATCTTC
size: NA; V: TRBV6-1; D: TRBD1; J: TRBJ1-3; CDR3: CASRRQGWEDTIYF; DNA: TGTGCCAGCAGACGACAGGGTTGGGAAGACACCATATATTTT
size: NA; V: TRBV19; D: TRBD1; J: TRBJ1-4; CDR3: CASSHQTGTNEKLFF; DNA: TGTGCCAGTAGCCACCAGACAGGGACTAATGAAAAACTGTTTTTT
size: NA; V: TRBV18; D: NA; J: TRBJ2-7; CDR3: CASSPGQGINYEQYF; DNA: TGTGCCAGCTCACCCGGGCAGGGTATCAACTACGAGCAGTACTTC
size: NA; V: TRBV29-1; D: TRBD1; J: TRBJ2-1; CDR3: CSVEAGQGAFEQFF; DNA: TGCAGCGTTGAAGCGGGACAGGGGGCATTTGAGCAGTTCTTC
size: NA; V: TRBV19; D: NA; J: TRBJ1-5; CDR3: CASTPGQRQPQHF; DNA: TGTGCCAGTACCCCGGGACAACGTCAGCCCCAGCATTTT
size: few; V: TRBV28; D: TRBD1; J: TRBJ1-2; CDR3: CASSLSTDRPHGYTF; DNA: TGTGCCAGCAGTTTATCCACGGACAGGCCCCATGGCTACACCTTC
size: NA; V: TRBV27; D: NA; J: TRBJ1-2; CDR3: CASSPTGGKDYGYTF; DNA: TGTGCCAGCAGCCCGACTGGGGGGAAAGATTATGGCTACACCTTC
size: NA; V: TRBV29-1; D: NA; J: TRBJ2-2; CDR3: CSGSGTLTGELFF; DNA: TGCAGCGGCTCCGGGACTCTCACCGGGGAGCTGTTTTTT
size: NA; V: TRBV28; D: TRBD1; J: TRBJ1-4; CDR3: CASSLTATGGGEKLFF; DNA: TGTGCCAGCAGCCTCACTGCGACAGGGGGGGGTGAAAAACTGTTTTTT
size: NA; V: TRBV29-1; D: NA; J: TRBJ1-3; CDR3: CSVVRLPLSGNTIYF; DNA: TGCAGCGTTGTGAGATTGCCTCTCTCTGGAAACACCATATATTTT
size: once; V: TRBV7-9; D: TRBD2; J: TRBJ2-7; CDR3: CSSSLAPSGRPYEQYF; DNA: TGTTCCAGCAGCTTAGCCCCAAGCGGGAGACCCTACGAGCAGTACTTC
size: NA; V: TRBV28; D: TRBD1; J: TRBJ1-2; CDR3: CASSGTVYGYTF; DNA: TGTGCCAGCAGTGGGACAGTCTATGGCTACACCTTC
size: NA; V: TRBV19; D: NA; J: TRBJ1-1; CDR3: CASSIRREVTEAFF; DNA: TGTGCCAGTAGTATTAGAAGGGAGGTCACTGAAGCTTTCTTT
size: NA; V: TRBV11-2; D: TRBD2; J: TRBJ2-7; CDR3: CASSFRGGLYEQYF; DNA: TGTGCCAGCAGCTTTCGGGGGGGCTTGTACGAGCAGTACTTC
size: NA; V: TRBV28; D: NA; J: TRBJ1-3; CDR3: CATTDASSGNTIYF; DNA: TGTGCCACTACAGACGCGAGCTCTGGAAACACCATATATTTT
size: NA; V: TRBV28; D: TRBD1; J: TRBJ1-4; CDR3: CASSVWTGNNEKLFF; DNA: TGTGCCAGCAGTGTATGGACAGGAAACAATGAAAAACTGTTTTTT
size: NA; V: TRBV27; D: TRBD2; J: TRBJ2-1; CDR3: CASSLSGRALDEQFF; DNA: TGTGCCAGCAGTTTATCCGGGAGGGCCCTCGATGAGCAGTTCTTC
size: NA; V: TRBV6-1; D: NA; J: TRBJ1-2; CDR3: CASTSVYGYTF; DNA: TGTGCCAGCACGTCCGTCTATGGCTACACCTTC
size: NA; V: TRBV5-8; D: NA; J: TRBJ2-1; CDR3: CASSRDRYNEQFF; DNA: TGTGCCAGCAGCCGTGACAGGTACAATGAGCAGTTCTTC
size: NA; V: TRBV28; D: NA; J: TRBJ1-5; CDR3: CASTSGLKYSNQPQHF; DNA: TGTGCCAGCACTTCCGGACTAAAATATAGCAATCAGCCCCAGCATTTT
size: NA; V: TRBV11-2; D: TRBD2; J: TRBJ2-3; CDR3: CASSLDPRLAADTQYF; DNA: TGTGCCAGCAGCTTAGACCCCCGACTAGCAGCAGATACGCAGTATTTT
size: NA; V: TRBV28; D: NA; J: TRBJ2-2; CDR3: CASSLSRPWAGELFF; DNA: TGTGCCAGCAGTTTATCGAGGCCTTGGGCCGGGGAGCTGTTTTTT
size: NA; V: TRBV5-6; D: NA; J: TRBJ2-3; CDR3: CASSQVPGDGDTQYF; DNA: TGTGCCAGCAGCCAGGTTCCCGGGGATGGAGATACGCAGTATTTT
size: once; V: TRBV11-2; D: NA; J: TRBJ2-3; CDR3: CASSITQGNTQYF; DNA: TGTGCCAGCAGCATCACCCAGGGAAATACGCAGTATTTT
size: NA; V: TRBV19; D: TRBD1; J: TRBJ1-1; CDR3: CASSFLRDRVTEAFF; DNA: TGTGCCAGTAGTTTCCTCCGGGACAGGGTCACTGAAGCTTTCTTT
size: once; V: TRBV28; D: TRBD1; J: TRBJ1-2; CDR3: CASSLQGWTVGYTF; DNA: TGTGCCAGCAGTCTACAGGGGTGGACGGTGGGCTACACCTTC
size: NA; V: TRBV28; D: NA; J: TRBJ2-7; CDR3: CASSYLSPGQGPSNEQYF; DNA: TGTGCCAGCAGCTATCTGTCTCCGGGCCAGGGTCCTTCCAACGAGCAGTACTTC
size: NA; V: TRBV30; D: NA; J: TRBJ2-5; CDR3: CAWSVRGRAQYF; DNA: TGTGCCTGGAGTGTACGAGGTCGGGCCCAGTACTTC
size: NA; V: TRBV5-4; D: NA; J: TRBJ1-1; CDR3: CASSQPRGGMNTEAFF; DNA: TGTGCCAGCAGCCAGCCAAGGGGAGGGATGAACACTGAAGCTTTCTTT
size: once; V: TRBV19; D: NA; J: TRBJ1-4; CDR3: CASSISGSGSEKLFF; DNA: TGTGCCAGTAGTATTTCGGGGAGCGGGAGTGAAAAACTGTTTTTT
size: NA; V: TRBV6-4; D: TRBD2; J: TRBJ2-1; CDR3: CASSDGFGGGAVNEQFF; DNA: TGTGCCAGCAGTGACGGTTTTGGCGGGGGGGCGGTAAATGAGCAGTTCTTC
size: NA; V: TRBV18; D: TRBD2; J: TRBJ2-3; CDR3: CASSPPRRESTDTQYF; DNA: TGTGCCAGCTCACCTCCTCGGCGGGAGAGCACAGATACGCAGTATTTT
size: NA; V: TRBV29-1; D: NA; J: TRBJ2-7; CDR3: CSVRGLYGADEQYF; DNA: TGCAGCGTTCGAGGCCTCTATGGGGCGGACGAGCAGTACTTC
size: NA; V: TRBV7-9; D: NA; J: TRBJ1-2; CDR3: CASSLGPGEGYGYTF; DNA: TGTGCCAGCAGCTTAGGGCCAGGGGAAGGATATGGCTACACCTTC
size: once; V: TRBV5-1; D: NA; J: TRBJ2-2; CDR3: CASSPEVPGELFF; DNA: TGCGCCAGCAGTCCTGAGGTTCCCGGGGAGCTGTTTTTT
size: NA; V: TRBV27; D: TRBD1; J: TRBJ1-6; CDR3: CASSSDRAANSPLHF; DNA: TGTGCCAGCAGTTCCGACAGGGCAGCTAATTCACCCCTCCACTTT
size: NA; V: TRBV9; D: TRBD2; J: TRBJ2-5; CDR3: CASSVDARLAAEETQYF; DNA: TGTGCCAGCAGCGTAGACGCTAGACTAGCGGCCGAAGAGACCCAGTACTTC
size: NA; V: TRBV5-4; D: NA; J: TRBJ2-3; CDR3: CASSLDLAADTQYF; DNA: TGTGCCAGCAGCTTAGACCTAGCCGCAGATACGCAGTATTTT
size: NA; V: TRBV7-6; D: NA; J: TRBJ2-2; CDR3: CASRWGPGATGELFF; DNA: TGTGCCAGCAGATGGGGCCCGGGTGCCACCGGGGAGCTGTTTTTT